These 22 T cell receptor beta chains were sequenced from one sample in a study of blood T cells in healthy people across ages. The use of a sample-barcoded 5' primer and a J-beta primer mix characterized a second PCR of roughly 6 to 11 cycles. One entry per CDR3 protein results from TCRdb running MiXCR on the 5' RACE reads. The sample has more than 900,000 distinct CDR3 sequences, almost 30% seen once. These same records also appear under a second study, on T cells of mothers and their children.

The sample comprised blood. The receptors shown here come from a woman between 35 and 50 years old in good health.

J is TRBJ1-4 and V is TRBV5-5; possible D gene TRBD1, 6 bases. The germline V and J ends were trimmed by 2 bases and 8 bases, with 13 bases remaining between them. This CDR3 contains 14 residues. The germline V gene encodes CDR1 SGHKS and CDR2 YYEKEE (reference sequence). Here the CDR3 DNA reads TGTGCCAGCAGCTTACAGGGTCTGGAGGAAAAACTGTTTTTT. This translates into CASSLQGLEEKLFF.

This clonotype has only a few counts. The genes are TRBV30 and TRBJ2-5, with D perhaps TRBD2 (5 bases). This CDR3 has 12 amino acids. Trimming removed 0 bases from V and 11 bases from J, with 13 bases in between. CDR1 and CDR2 from the germline V gene are GTSNPN and SVGIG (reference sequence). CDR3 sequence reads: CAWSVTLWEQYF. CDR3 sequence (DNA): TGTGCCTGGAGTGTAACCCTATGGGAGCAGTACTTC.

This clonotype came up a few times. The rearrangement joins TRBV12-3 or TRBV12-4 to TRBJ1-4; tentatively, D is TRBD1 (6 bases). The CDR3 is made up of 14 amino acids. V lost 3 bases and J 7 bases, leaving 12 bases between the germline ends. The CDR3 is CASSLSQGSEKLFF. As DNA, the CDR3 is TGTGCCAGCAGTTTGAGCCAGGGGAGTGAAAAACTGTTTTTT.

A few counts support this clonotype. V and J are TRBV27 and TRBJ2-1, with 10 bases fitting TRBD1. In germline, CDR1 is MNHEY, CDR2 SMNVEV (reference sequence). The CDR3 sequence is 14 residues long. Trimming took 6 bases from V and 9 from J; bases not matched to a gene: 8. CDR3 region: CASSLGQGMSEQFF. DNA for the CDR3: TGTGCCAGCAGCCTGGGACAGGGGATGAGTGAGCAGTTCTTC.

This clonotype has a count of ten or more. This sequence joins TRBV24-1 and TRBJ1-2, with TRBD1 matching 8 bases. Trimming removed 9 bases from V and 8 bases from J; junction bases left unmatched: 10. CDR1 and CDR2 from the germline V gene are KGHDR and SFDVKD. This CDR3 has 13 amino acids. CDR3 region: CATQKDRGVGYTF. The CDR3 DNA is TGTGCCACCCAAAAAGACAGGGGAGTAGGCTACACCTTC.

This clonotype was found many times. The chain combines TRBV29-1 with TRBJ1-2, with TRBD1 as a possible D gene (5 bases). The CDR3 sequence is 10 residues long. Germline V gene lookup returns CDR1 SQVTM and CDR2 ANQGSEA. With 7 bases removed from V and 7 bases from J, the gap between germline ends came to 10 bases. The DNA of the CDR3 is TGCAGCGGGGGACCGCCTGGCTACACCTTC. Translated, it gives CSGGPPGYTF.

This clonotype has ten or more counts. The chain couples TRBV7-9 to TRBJ1-2; D is unclear. V was trimmed by 3 bases and J by 6 bases, leaving 11 bases between them. The germline CDR1 and CDR2 sequences are SEHNR and FQNEAQ (reference sequence). This CDR3 has 13 residues. CDR3 in amino acids: CASSLVRVDGYTF. Here the CDR3 DNA reads TGTGCCAGCAGCTTGGTAAGGGTGGATGGCTACACCTTC.

This clonotype was recorded at least ten times. V is TRBV3-1 and J is TRBJ2-7, with D possibly matching TRBD1 (6 bases). Germline V gene sequence: CDR1 LGHDT, CDR2 YNNKEL (reference sequence). Trimming removed 5 bases at V and 2 bases at J, with 16 bases between. The CDR3 totals 15 residues. The CDR3 DNA follows: TGTGCCAGCAGCATTAAAACAGGGAAGCCCTACGAGCAGTACTTC. This encodes CASSIKTGKPYEQYF.

This chain uses TRBV7-9 with TRBJ2-1; possibly TRBD1 for D (6 bases). CDR1 and CDR2 (germline): SEHNR, FQNEAQ (reference sequence). The CDR3 has 12 amino acids. V lost 4 bases and J lost 9, with 10 bases in between. The CDR3 region has the DNA TGTGCCAGCAGCTCTAGCAGGGGTGAGCAGTTCTTC. It translates to CASSSSRGEQFF.

As to this clonotype: A much larger clone lies one base from this, so it may be a read error. The rearrangement uses TRBV9 and TRBJ2-1, with a possible D match to TRBD2 (7 bases). With 3 bases removed from V and 10 bases from J, the gap between germline ends came to 17 bases. CDR3 length: 14 amino acids. The V gene's germline CDR1 is SGDLS and CDR2 YYNGEE. The CDR3 reads CASSEGGGTYEQFF. The CDR3 DNA sequence: TGTGCCAGCAGCGAGGGGGGGGGGACCTACGAGCAGTTCTTC.

This clonotype was seen a handful of times. The chain couples TRBV5-1 to TRBJ1-6, with 8 bases matching TRBD1. V was clipped by 0 bases and J by 8 bases; unmatched bases: 7. CDR1 and CDR2 from the germline V gene are SGHRS and YFSETQ. CDR3 length: 16 residues. CDR3 loop: CASSLDKGTGDSPLHF. The CDR3 coding sequence is TGCGCCAGCAGCTTGGATAAGGGGACAGGTGATTCACCCCTCCACTTT.

The V gene is TRBV20-1, the J gene TRBJ2-1, with a weak D call TRBD1 (6 bases). Trimming shortened V by 5 bases and J by 5 bases, and 13 bases separated the two germline ends. Germline CDR1 DFQATT, CDR2 SNEGSKA (reference sequence). The CDR3 length is 13 residues. CDR3 sequence (DNA): TGCAGTGCTTACGGGACACCCCACAATGAGCAGTTCTTC. Translating it yields CSAYGTPHNEQFF.

The rearrangement uses TRBV9 and TRBJ2-3, with D possibly matching TRBD2 (5 bases). V gave up 0 bases and J gave up 4 bases, with 15 bases separating them. Germline assignment: CDR1 SGDLS and CDR2 YYNGEE. The CDR3 is 16 amino acids. The CDR3 loop reads CASSVAPRENPDTQYF. DNA for the CDR3: TGTGCCAGCAGCGTAGCCCCTAGGGAGAACCCAGATACGCAGTATTTT.

This clonotype was counted at least ten times. The chain recombines TRBV7-2 with TRBJ2-3; 8 nucleotides align to TRBD1. Germline values: CDR1 SGHTA, CDR2 FQGNSA. The trim removed 8 bases at V and 2 bases at J, leaving 6 bases unmatched. The CDR3 is 14 amino acids. CDR3 nucleotide sequence: TGTGCCAGCCGCCGGGACAGGTTCACAGATACGCAGTATTTT. This codes for CASRRDRFTDTQYF.

This clonotype was picked up many times. The chain links TRBV28 to TRBJ1-2; TRBD1 might be the D (6 bases). Between the trimmed V and J ends, which lost 4 bases and 7 bases, there was a span of 22 bases. Looked up from germline, CDR1 is MDHEN and CDR2 is SYDVKM. The length of the CDR3 is 16 residues. The CDR3 nucleotides are TGTGCCAGCAGTTCCACAACACAGGGCACCGGCATTGGCTACACCTTC. Its translation: CASSSTTQGTGIGYTF.

The V and J genes are TRBV5-1 and TRBJ2-2; D may match TRBD1 or TRBD2 (5 bases each). Germline CDR1 and CDR2: SGHRS and YFSETQ. The CDR3 totals 15 residues. V lost 4 bases and J lost 2, with 12 bases in between. CDR3 coding DNA: TGCGCCAGCAGCGGGACGGTGGCTAACACCGGGGAGCTGTTTTTT. It specifies CASSGTVANTGELFF.

The chain combines TRBV28 with TRBJ2-1; D uncertain. The CDR3 is 13 amino acids. Trimming removed 4 bases from V and 5 bases from J, with 9 bases in between. The germline V gene has CDR1 MDHEN and CDR2 SYDVKM. The CDR3 reads CASSSVLDNEQFF. CDR3 bases: TGTGCCAGCAGTTCGGTTTTAGACAATGAGCAGTTCTTC.

Only one count was recorded for this clonotype. The DNA for the CDR3 is TGTGCCAGCAGCCCTTCGGGAGGGCCGACCGGGGAGCTGTTTTTT. Protein: CASSPSGGPTGELFF. This sequence joins TRBV11-2 and TRBJ2-2, with TRBD2 matching 8 bases. V lost 5 bases, J lost 5 bases, and 7 bases stayed unmatched. The CDR3 has 15 residues. In germline, CDR1 is SGHAT, CDR2 FQNNGV.

This clonotype was detected only a few times. The gene calls are TRBV5-6 and TRBJ1-5; D not certain. The CDR3 totals 15 residues. V was clipped by 5 bases and J by 1 base, with 13 bases between them. Germline lookup yields CDR1 SGHDT and CDR2 YYEEEE. Here the CDR3 DNA reads TGTGCCAGCAGTTATGGGAGTGGGAGCAATCAGCCCCAGCATTTT. This gives the protein CASSYGSGSNQPQHF.

This clonotype has a count of ten or more. Its ends do not fully match the called genes, so a read error is possible. The chain uses TRBV5-1 and TRBJ2-5; 7 positions agree with TRBD2. Germline V gives CDR1 SGHRS, CDR2 YFSETQ. The CDR3 sequence is 14 residues long. The CDR3 nucleotides read TGTGCCAGCAGTCTACGCGGGGGTCAAGAGACCCAGTACTTC. Translating it yields CASSLRGGQETQYF.

This clonotype was seen more than once but under ten times. The V call is TRBV6-2 or TRBV6-3, the J call TRBJ1-6; D gene uncertain. CDR1 is MNHEY, CDR2 SVGEGT, per germline. CDR3 length: 14 residues. The V and J ends lost 5 bases and 7 bases respectively, with 12 bases between them. CDR3 residues: CASSLDSGNSPLHF. The CDR3 coding sequence is TGTGCCAGCAGTCTTGACTCGGGGAATTCACCCCTCCACTTT.

This clonotype was recorded many times. The V gene is TRBV12-3 or TRBV12-4, the J gene TRBJ2-7; TRBD1 agrees at 8 bases. The CDR3 consists of 14 residues. Trimming took 4 bases from V and 6 from J; bases not matched to a gene: 8. The CDR3 DNA reads as TGTGCCAGCAGTTATCCGGACAGGGTAGGCGAGCAGTACTTC. Protein: CASSYPDRVGEQYF.